One sample yielded the 14 T cell receptor beta chains listed below, sequenced in a study of T cells in Graves' hyperthyroidism and ophthalmopathy. RNA transcripts yielded amplified TCR beta CDR3 regions. HTBI primers were employed in a first-round RT-PCR of the TCR CDR3. Via MiXCR, TCRdb re-called the multiplex PCR reads, giving one row per CDR3 protein. Among roughly 280,000 distinct CDR3 sequences listed, about 20% were seen once. Sequencing used blood. The receptors were sampled from a man aged 25 to 40 with Graves' ophthalmopathy.

The rearrangement links TRBV11-2 to TRBJ2-7, with 8 bases lining up with TRBD2. Germline V gene lookup returns CDR1 SGHAT and CDR2 FQNNGV. The length of the CDR3 is 14 residues. Trimming cost V 3 bases and J 6 bases; bases outside gene matches: 7. This CDR3 is CASSFSGTRSEQYF. DNA for the CDR3: TGTGCCAGCAGCTTCTCCGGGACTAGGAGCGAGCAGTACTTC. The entire variable domain, with the rest obtained from reference TRBV11-2 and TRBJ2-7, is as follows: EAGVAQSPRYKIIEKRQSVAFWCNPISGHATLYWYQQILGQGPKLLIQFQNNGVVDDSQLPKDRFSAERLKGVDSTLKIQPAKLEDSAVYLCASSFSGTRSEQYFGPGTRLTVT.

For this clonotype: A clone one base away is much larger, so this may be a read error. The chain links TRBV30 to TRBJ2-1; weak D call: TRBD2 (6 bases). The CDR3 is made up of 13 amino acids. CDR1 and CDR2 from the germline V gene are GTSNPN and SVGIG (reference sequence). V was pared by 5 bases and J by 8 bases, with 16 bases between. The CDR3 sequence is CAWDGGRMDEQFF. CDR3 nucleotides: TGTGCCTGGGATGGTGGGAGGATGGATGAGCAGTTCTTC.

In this sample, this clonotype turned up many times. This chain joins TRBV7-8 and TRBJ2-5; perhaps TRBD2 as D (7 bases). CDR3 size: 15 residues. The V end was cut by 4 bases, the J end by 3 bases, with 15 bases between. Germline V CDR1 and CDR2: SGHVS, FQNEAQ. CDR3 loop: CASSSRWGGEETQYF. CDR3 DNA: TGTGCCAGCAGCTCTAGGTGGGGGGGCGAAGAGACCCAGTACTTC.

There are a few counts of this clonotype. The rearrangement uses TRBV6-2 or TRBV6-3 and TRBJ2-5, with TRBD2 matching over 12 bases. CDR3 length: 16 amino acids. Germline V gene sequence: CDR1 MNHEY, CDR2 SVGEGT. V lost 6 bases to trimming and J lost 1 base; unmatched junction nucleotides: 6. The CDR3 DNA reads as TGTGCCAGCAGACTCGGACTAGCGGGGTCCCAAGAGACCCAGTACTTC. Translating gives CASRLGLAGSQETQYF.

This clonotype has just a few counts. The V gene is TRBV3-1, the J gene TRBJ2-7, with a possible D match to TRBD2 (6 bases). The CDR3 sequence is 17 residues long. V lost 1 base and J lost 0, with 16 bases in between. Germline V gives CDR1 LGHDT, CDR2 YNNKEL (reference sequence). The CDR3 DNA is TGTGCCAGCAGCCAAGGACCCGCGGCGGGGATCTCCTACGAGCAGTACTTC. It translates to CASSQGPAAGISYEQYF.

Details on this clonotype: A read error may be the cause here, since a much bigger clone is one base away. The chain has TRBV6-2 or TRBV6-3 and TRBJ1-5; tentative D call: TRBD1 (5 bases). Per germline, CDR1 MNHEY and CDR2 SVGEGT. The CDR3 is made up of 16 amino acids. V lost 6 bases and J 5 bases, leaving 20 bases between the germline ends. The CDR3 DNA follows: TGTGCCAGCAGACCGACGGGCAGGGAAGGGGATCAGCCCCAGCATTTT. It is translated as CASRPTGREGDQPQHF.

The chain combines TRBV5-1 with TRBJ2-1, with D unresolved. This CDR3 region has 13 residues. Germline CDR1 SGHRS, CDR2 YFSETQ. The V and J ends lost 1 base and 8 bases respectively, with 10 bases between them. The CDR3 loop is CASSLILLDEQFF. CDR3 sequence (DNA): TGCGCCAGCAGCTTGATCCTACTCGATGAGCAGTTCTTC.

The chain combines TRBV19 with TRBJ1-1; TRBD1 is a possible D gene (5 bases). Germline CDR1 LNHDA, CDR2 SQIVND (reference sequence). The CDR3 contains 12 residues. V was cut by 5 bases and J by 11 bases, with 15 bases left in between. CDR3 DNA: TGTGCCAGTAGTTACAAGGGGCTCGTCGCTTTCTTT. Amino acids: CASSYKGLVAFF.

The gene calls are TRBV20-1 and TRBJ2-1; D might be TRBD1 (5 bases). Per the germline V gene, CDR1 is DFQATT and CDR2 is SNEGSKA (reference sequence). The CDR3 contains 15 residues. V shed 0 bases and J shed 6 bases, with 15 bases lying between them. The CDR3 DNA reads as TGCAGTGCTAGAGAGGAAAGGGGCGGCGGCAATGAGCAGTTCTTC. This encodes CSAREERGGGNEQFF.

This chain links TRBV5-1 with TRBJ2-7; TRBD1 aligns across 8 bases. The CDR3 totals 15 residues. The V and J ends lost 5 bases and 1 base, in that order; junction bases with no gene match: 8. Germline CDR1 reads SGHRS; CDR2 reads YFSETQ. The CDR3 spells CASRADRGRSYEQYF. As DNA, the CDR3 is TGCGCCAGCAGAGCTGACAGGGGAAGATCCTACGAGCAGTACTTC.

This clonotype occurred many times. The chain joins TRBV7-9 to TRBJ2-7, with D perhaps matching TRBD1 (5 bases). This CDR3 region has 15 residues. Deletions cut 0 bases from V and 9 bases from J, with 18 bases between. The V gene's germline CDR1 is SEHNR and CDR2 FQNEAQ (reference sequence). The CDR3: CASSLAFKTAGGQYF. The DNA for the CDR3 is TGTGCCAGCAGCTTAGCGTTTAAGACAGCCGGCGGGCAGTACTTC.

A few counts support this clonotype. J is TRBJ2-7 and V is TRBV29-1; no reliable D call. This CDR3 is 10 amino acids long. Germline loops: CDR1 SQVTM, CDR2 ANQGSEA. V was cut by 4 bases and J by 5 bases, with 6 bases left in between. CDR3 nucleotides: TGCAGCGTTGCAAACCACGAGCAGTACTTC. This gives the protein CSVANHEQYF.

This CDR3 reads CASSFLVALGEQFF. CDR3 coding DNA: TGTGCCAGCAGCTTTCTCGTGGCCCTCGGGGAGCAGTTCTTC. The chain has TRBV11-2 and TRBJ2-1; no reliable D call. With 3 bases removed from V and 10 bases from J, the gap between germline ends came to 16 bases. The CDR3 extends over 14 amino acids. Germline V gene data show CDR1 as SGHAT and CDR2 as FQNNGV.

The V gene is TRBV27, the J gene TRBJ2-2, with 7 bases matching TRBD1. Looked up from germline, CDR1 is MNHEY and CDR2 is SMNVEV (reference sequence). The junction had 8 bases not matched to a gene; V was cut back by 6 bases and J by 7 bases. The CDR3 loop spans 14 amino acids. The CDR3 DNA reads TGTGCCAGCAGAATGAGACAGGGACACGGGGAGCTGTTTTTT. Its protein is CASRMRQGHGELFF.